This TCR beta chain is drawn from a study of cytomegalovirus exposure and HLA in healthy donors. To note about this clone: Antigen unknown.

Germline CDR1 is SGHKS and CDR2 is YYEKEE (reference sequence). The V gene lost 0 bases and the J gene lost 3 bases, with 9 bases spanning the gap. CDR3 length: 15 amino acids. PCR used 60 Vbeta primers and 13 Jbeta primers. Using immunoSEQ multiplex PCR, the repertoire was profiled, and TCRdb retains in-frame clones only, with some absent. The top ten hold around 3% of the sample, which has 55,000 to 80,000 clones, approximately 80% seen once. Whole-study findings and limits: It emerged from a later analysis that several of the most significant clusters appeared to be linked to common viral pathogens. TRBV6-2, TRBV6-3 and some other V segments were excluded as indistinguishable. Researchers reportedly found TCR beta sequences accurately predicted most subjects' HLA-A and HLA-B alleles. It was reported that the classifier diagnosed cytomegalovirus status with high specificity and sensitivity in both the original and validation cohorts.

This receptor was identified in a woman aged 25 to 39 in good health and CMV-seronegative. V and J are TRBV5-5 and TRBJ2-2; D is uncertain. Sequencing was carried out using PBMCs. CDR3 in amino acids: CASSLEVLDTGELFF. In nucleotides, the CDR3 is TGTGCCAGCAGCTTGGAGGTCCTAGACACCGGGGAGCTGTTTTTT.